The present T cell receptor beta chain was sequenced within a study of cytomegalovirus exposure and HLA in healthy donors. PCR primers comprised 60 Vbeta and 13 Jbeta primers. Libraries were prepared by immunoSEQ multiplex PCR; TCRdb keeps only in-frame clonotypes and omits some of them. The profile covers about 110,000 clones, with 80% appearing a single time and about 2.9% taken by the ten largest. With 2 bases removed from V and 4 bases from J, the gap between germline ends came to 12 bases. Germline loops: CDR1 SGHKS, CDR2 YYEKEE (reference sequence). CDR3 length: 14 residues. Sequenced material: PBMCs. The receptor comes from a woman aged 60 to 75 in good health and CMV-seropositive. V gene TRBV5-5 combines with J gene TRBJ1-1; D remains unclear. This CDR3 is CASSFRPFFTEAFF. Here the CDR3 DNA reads TGTGCCAGCAGCTTTCGTCCTTTTTTCACTGAAGCTTTCTTT.